This TCR beta chain was documented in a study of cytomegalovirus exposure and HLA in healthy donors. The wider study: Some 80 million unique TCRs from HLA-typed donors were held in an early data release. Notes on the study in general: Associated with cytomegalovirus, according to the listing, were 150 to 200 TCR beta chains.

Per the germline V gene, CDR1 is SEHNR and CDR2 is FQNEAQ (reference sequence). The CDR3 spans 14 residues. Worth noting for this clone: Its antigen is as yet unknown. One junction end disagrees with the germline gene, perhaps due to a read error.

Researchers ran the PCR with 60 Vbeta and 13 Jbeta primers. Profiling relied on immunoSEQ multiplex PCR, and the TCRdb table lists in-frame clones only, not all of them. Among 30,000 to 35,000 clones listed, 75% to 85% were seen once. The sequence came from a woman aged 18 to 35 in good health and CMV-seronegative. The specimen was PBMCs. This chain uses TRBV7-9 with TRBJ2-7; D gene uncertain. CDR3 nucleotide sequence: TGTTCCAGCAGCCTTCCCCCATCCTTCGGCGAGCAGTACTTC. Its translation is CSSSLPPSFGEQYF.